The 23 T cell receptor beta chains listed next were all sequenced from one sample in a study of blood T cell repertoires in COVID-19. Sequencing was performed with immunoSEQ multiplex PCR; in TCRdb, only in-frame clones are kept and a portion is missing. The sample contains more than 150,000 clones, roughly 90% of which appear only once. Source material: peripheral blood. The source of these receptors is a man aged 45 to 65 with acute or convalescent COVID-19.

This sequence joins TRBV5-4 and TRBJ1-4; 7 bases are shared with TRBD1. Unmatched junction bases numbered 8, after V lost 4 bases and J lost 2 bases. Germline CDR1 and CDR2: SGHNT and YYREEE (reference sequence). This CDR3 region has 16 residues. The CDR3 loop is CASSHGQARTNEKLFF. The DNA of the CDR3 is TGTGCCAGCAGCCATGGACAGGCCAGGACTAATGAAAAACTGTTTTTT.

The V and J genes are TRBV28 and TRBJ1-2; D not resolved. This CDR3 has 12 residues. Trimming took off 8 bases at V and 4 bases at J, with 11 bases between the two ends. The germline gives CDR1 MDHEN, CDR2 SYDVKM. In nucleotides, the CDR3 is TGTGCCAGCCTAGCCAGTGGCTATGGCTACACCTTC. Its translation: CASLASGYGYTF.

The chain has TRBV28 and TRBJ2-3; D remains unclear. Trimming left V 2 bases short and J 2 bases short, with 5 bases between. The CDR3 has 13 amino acids. Germline values: CDR1 MDHEN, CDR2 SYDVKM. The CDR3 region has the DNA TGTGCCAGCAGTTTAGAGATCACAGATACGCAGTATTTT. It is translated as CASSLEITDTQYF.

The count of this clone is one. V usage is TRBV19 and J usage is TRBJ1-5, with 8 bases fitting TRBD1. The CDR3 is made up of 18 amino acids. After removal of 0 bases from V and 3 bases from J, the junction contained 10 bases not matched to a gene. Germline V gene lookup returns CDR1 LNHDA and CDR2 SQIVND (reference sequence). The CDR3 nucleotides read TGTGCCAGTAGTATAGATGGTGGACAGGGCCCCTACAATCAGCCCCAGCATTTT. Protein product: CASSIDGGQGPYNQPQHF.

DNA for the CDR3: TGTGCCAGCAGCCAGGGCCTATCTGGGGAGACCCAGTACTTC. It codes for CASSQGLSGETQYF. This chain uses TRBV4-2 with TRBJ2-5; D ambiguous. CDR1 LGHNA and CDR2 YNFKEQ come from the germline V gene. With 3 bases removed from V and 5 bases from J, the gap between germline ends came to 13 bases. This CDR3 is built from 14 residues.

The DNA for the CDR3 is TGTGCCAGCAGTTGGGCCAGGGGCGATGAGCAGTTCTTC. Protein sequence: CASSWARGDEQFF. This chain joins TRBV2 and TRBJ2-1, with D possibly being TRBD1 (6 bases). Germline CDR1 reads SNHLY; CDR2 reads FYNNEI. CDR3 length: 13 residues. The V end lost 5 bases, the J end lost 8 bases, and 13 bases lay between the germline ends.

This chain uses TRBV6-5 with TRBJ1-5; D is possibly TRBD1 (5 bases). Between the trimmed V and J ends, which lost 7 bases and 3 bases, there was a span of 16 bases. The CDR3 runs to 15 residues. Looked up from germline, CDR1 is MNHEY and CDR2 is SVGAGI. The CDR3 spells CASTPGGGYNQPQHF. The DNA of the CDR3 is TGTGCCAGCACCCCGGGGGGAGGTTACAATCAGCCCCAGCATTTT.

This chain uses TRBV18 with TRBJ2-1; 14 bases agree with TRBD2. The germline CDR1 and CDR2 sequences are KGHSH and LQKENI. This CDR3 comprises 15 residues. Unmatched junction bases numbered 4, after V lost 4 bases and J lost 8 bases. Here the CDR3 DNA reads TGTGCCAGCTCACTTGGGACTAGCGGGAGCTATGAGCAGTTCTTC. Protein sequence: CASSLGTSGSYEQFF. The entire variable domain, with the rest obtained from reference TRBV18 and TRBJ2-1, is as follows: NAGVMQNPRHLVRRRGQEARLRCSPMKGHSHVYWYRQLPEEGLKFMVYLQKENIIDESGMPKERFSAEFPKEGPSILRIQQVVRGDSAAYFCASSLGTSGSYEQFFGPGTRLTVL.

V and J are TRBV5-5 and TRBJ2-1, with TRBD1 matching over 7 bases. The germline gives CDR1 SGHKS, CDR2 YYEKEE (reference sequence). V lost 4 bases to trimming and J lost 0 bases; unmatched junction nucleotides: 4. This CDR3 has 15 amino acids. This chain's CDR3 is CASSRRQGSYNEQFF. CDR3 nucleotides: TGTGCCAGCAGCCGTAGACAGGGCTCCTACAATGAGCAGTTCTTC.

The rearrangement joins TRBV4-2 to TRBJ2-3; TRBD2 matches 8 bases. V lost 0 bases and J lost 0; bases outside the gene matches: 8. Germline CDR1 LGHNA, CDR2 YNFKEQ. The CDR3 sequence is 18 residues long. The CDR3 loop reads CASSQDYSGGRSTDTQYF. CDR3 DNA sequence: TGTGCCAGCAGCCAAGATTACAGCGGGGGCCGAAGCACAGATACGCAGTATTTT.

The gene calls are TRBV7-8 and TRBJ1-3; D call uncertain. The ends were cut back, 3 bases at V and 4 bases at J, with 16 bases in the middle. The CDR3 runs to 16 residues. Looked up from germline, CDR1 is SGHVS and CDR2 is FQNEAQ. For the CDR3, the DNA is TGTGCCAGCAGCTTTCCTGCCCTATTCTCGGGAAACACCATATATTTT. It translates to CASSFPALFSGNTIYF.

V and J are TRBV18 and TRBJ1-2, with a weak D call TRBD1 (5 bases). CDR1 is KGHSH, CDR2 LQKENI, per germline. CDR3 length: 15 amino acids. V lost 3 bases and J lost 7, with 18 bases in between. CDR3 in amino acids: CASSPGGGGGSGYTF. In DNA form, the CDR3 reads TGTGCCAGCTCACCCGGCGGTGGCGGGGGAAGTGGCTACACCTTC.

The chain carries TRBV13 and TRBJ1-1; D is ambiguous. V lost 4 bases, J lost 4 bases, and 13 bases lay in between. This CDR3 comprises 14 residues. Looked up from germline, CDR1 is PRHDT and CDR2 is FYEKMQ (reference sequence). The CDR3 region has the DNA TGTGCCAGCAGCTCCCGGGTTCGGGGCACTGAAGCTTTCTTT. Residues: CASSSRVRGTEAFF.

The rearrangement uses TRBV18 and TRBJ1-6, with 9 bases lining up with TRBD1. The ends lost 3 bases at V and 9 bases at J; junction bases unmatched: 3. Looked up from germline, CDR1 is KGHSH and CDR2 is LQKENI. The CDR3 has 14 residues. The CDR3 sequence: CASSPTGGGSPLHF. As DNA, the CDR3 is TGTGCCAGCTCACCGACAGGGGGAGGTTCACCCCTCCACTTT.

The chain links TRBV9 to TRBJ1-4; 10 bases line up with TRBD1. Germline V CDR1 and CDR2: SGDLS, YYNGEE. Trimming removed 3 bases from V and 10 bases from J; junction bases left unmatched: 0. This CDR3 is 12 amino acids long. CDR3 sequence reads: CASSGDRGKLFF. The DNA for the CDR3 is TGTGCCAGCAGCGGGGACAGGGGAAAACTGTTTTTT.

This clone occurred once. The chain combines TRBV29-1 with TRBJ2-5; 9 bases match TRBD2. The CDR3 length is 14 residues. Losses at the gene ends were 5 bases for V and 2 bases for J; bases not matched to a gene: 6. CDR1 is SQVTM and CDR2 is ANQGSEA in the germline V gene. The CDR3 DNA reads TGCAGCGTTAATGGACTAGCGTTACAAGAGACCCAGTACTTC. As protein: CSVNGLALQETQYF.

V and J are TRBV7-9 and TRBJ2-1; tentatively, D is TRBD1 (6 bases). This CDR3 is 15 amino acids long. The ends were cut back, 5 bases at V and 5 bases at J, with 16 bases in the middle. CDR1 is SEHNR and CDR2 is FQNEAQ in the germline V gene (reference sequence). CDR3 DNA sequence: TGTGCCAGCAGCCTACAGGGCCTCCCTAACAATGAGCAGTTCTTC. Protein product: CASSLQGLPNNEQFF.

The chain recombines TRBV7-9 with TRBJ1-4, with TRBD1 matching over 8 bases. V trimming: 7 bases; J trimming: 3 bases; junction bases outside the gene matches: 10. Germline-derived CDR1 and CDR2 are SEHNR and FQNEAQ (reference sequence). This CDR3 comprises 16 residues. CDR3 in DNA: TGTGCCAGCACTATATCGGCGGGACAGGCTAATGAAAAACTGTTTTTT. This translates into CASTISAGQANEKLFF.

The chain uses TRBV9 and TRBJ2-7; D is undetermined. Trimming cost V 4 bases and J 3 bases, with 20 bases left between them. Germline V CDR1 and CDR2: SGDLS, YYNGEE. The CDR3 extends over 16 amino acids. The CDR3 region is CASSPTLVGYVYEQYF. For the CDR3, the DNA is TGTGCCAGCAGCCCAACTCTAGTCGGGTATGTCTACGAGCAGTACTTC.

This rearrangement joins TRBV28 to TRBJ1-4, with D maybe TRBD1 (6 bases). Looked up from germline, CDR1 is MDHEN and CDR2 is SYDVKM. This CDR3 is 14 amino acids long. Trimming shortened V by 5 bases and J by 7 bases, and 14 bases separated the two germline ends. The CDR3 sequence: CASSPGTFAEKLFF. The DNA for the CDR3 is TGTGCCAGCAGTCCCGGGACATTTGCTGAAAAACTGTTTTTT. Filled out from reference TRBV28 and TRBJ1-4, the complete variable domain reads DVKVTQSSRYLVKRTGEKVFLECVQDMDHENMFWYRQDPGLGLRLIYFSYDVKMKEKGDIPEGYSVSREKKERFSLILESASTNQTSMYLCASSPGTFAEKLFFGSGTQLSVL.

The chain combines TRBV28 with TRBJ2-5; a possible D gene is TRBD1 (7 bases). The CDR3 covers 12 residues. From germline, CDR1 is MDHEN and CDR2 SYDVKM. Trimming cost V 8 bases and J 5 bases, with 12 bases left between them. In DNA, the CDR3 is TGTGCCAGCCAGACAGGGAGGGAGACCCAGTACTTC. Translating gives CASQTGRETQYF.

This chain uses TRBV13 with TRBJ2-3, with 12 bases lining up with TRBD1. Germline assignment: CDR1 PRHDT and CDR2 FYEKMQ (reference sequence). The V and J ends lost 2 bases and 3 bases, in that order; junction bases with no gene match: 3. The CDR3 covers 16 residues. The CDR3 loop is CASSLRGQGATDTQYF. In DNA, the CDR3 is TGTGCCAGCAGCTTACGGGGACAGGGGGCGACAGATACGCAGTATTTT.

V is TRBV15 and J is TRBJ2-3; D is ambiguous. CDR3 length equals 16 residues. V was clipped by 1 base and J by 0 bases, with 11 bases between them. Germline V CDR1 and CDR2: LNHNV, YYDKDF (reference sequence). As DNA, the CDR3 is TGTGCCACCAGCAGAGGTGGGCACCTCAGCACAGATACGCAGTATTTT. Translation: CATSRGGHLSTDTQYF.